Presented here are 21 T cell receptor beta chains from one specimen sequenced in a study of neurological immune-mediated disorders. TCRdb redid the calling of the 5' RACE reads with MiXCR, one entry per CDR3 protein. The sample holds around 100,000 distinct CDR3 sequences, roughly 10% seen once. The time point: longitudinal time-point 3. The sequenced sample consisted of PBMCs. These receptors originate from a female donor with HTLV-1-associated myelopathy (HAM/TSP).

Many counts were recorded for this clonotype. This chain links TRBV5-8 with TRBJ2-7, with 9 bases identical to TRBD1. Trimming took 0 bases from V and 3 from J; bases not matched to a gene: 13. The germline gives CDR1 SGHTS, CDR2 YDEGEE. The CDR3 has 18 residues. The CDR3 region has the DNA TGTGCCAGCAGCTTGGCCTTAAGACCGGGACAGGGAGGCTACGAGCAGTACTTC. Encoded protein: CASSLALRPGQGGYEQYF.

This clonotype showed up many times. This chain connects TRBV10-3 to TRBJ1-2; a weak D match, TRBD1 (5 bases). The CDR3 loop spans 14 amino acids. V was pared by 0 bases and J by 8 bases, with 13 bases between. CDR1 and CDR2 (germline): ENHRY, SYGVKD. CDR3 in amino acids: CAISESEGVRGYTF. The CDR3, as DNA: TGTGCCATCAGTGAGTCTGAAGGGGTCCGGGGCTACACCTTC.

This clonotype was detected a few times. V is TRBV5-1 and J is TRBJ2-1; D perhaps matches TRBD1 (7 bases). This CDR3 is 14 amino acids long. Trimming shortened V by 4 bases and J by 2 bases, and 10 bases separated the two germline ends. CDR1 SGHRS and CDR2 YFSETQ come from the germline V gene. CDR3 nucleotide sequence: TGCGCCAGCAGCCAGGGGGGAGCCTACAATGAGCAGTTCTTC. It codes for CASSQGGAYNEQFF.

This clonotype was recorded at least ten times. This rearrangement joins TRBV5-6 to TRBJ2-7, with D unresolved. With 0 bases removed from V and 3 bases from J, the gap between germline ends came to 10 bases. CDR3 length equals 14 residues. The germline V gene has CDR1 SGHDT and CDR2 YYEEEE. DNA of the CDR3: TGTGCCAGCAGCTTGGGTGGGTCGGGCTACGAGCAGTACTTC. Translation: CASSLGGSGYEQYF. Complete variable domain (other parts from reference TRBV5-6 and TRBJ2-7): DAGVTQSPTHLIKTRGQQVTLRCSPKSGHDTVSWYQQALGQGPQFIFQYYEEEERQRGNFPDRFSGHQFPNYSSELNVNALLLGDSALYLCASSLGGSGYEQYFGPGTRLTVT.

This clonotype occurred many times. Written as DNA, the CDR3 is TGTGCCACCAGCAGAGTGGGGGGGTCGGGCAACATTCAGTACTTC. It yields the protein CATSRVGGSGNIQYF. The V and J genes are TRBV15 and TRBJ2-4, with 7 bases that match TRBD2. CDR1 is LNHNV and CDR2 is YYDKDF in the germline V gene (reference sequence). The CDR3 totals 15 residues. Trimming removed 1 base from V and 7 bases from J; junction bases left unmatched: 7. Full variable domain (missing parts from reference TRBV15 and TRBJ2-4): DAMVIQNPRYQVTQFGKPVTLSCSQTLNHNVMYWYQQKSSQAPKLLFHYYDKDFNNEADTPDNFQSRRPNTSFCFLDIRSPGLGDTAMYLCATSRVGGSGNIQYFGAGTRLSVL.

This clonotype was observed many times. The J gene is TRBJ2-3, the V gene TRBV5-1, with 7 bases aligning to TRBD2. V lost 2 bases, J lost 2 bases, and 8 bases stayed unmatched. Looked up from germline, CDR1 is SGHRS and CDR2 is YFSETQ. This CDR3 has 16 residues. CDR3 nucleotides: TGCGCCAGCAGCTTATTACTAGCGTTCAACACAGATACGCAGTATTTT. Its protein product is CASSLLLAFNTDTQYF.

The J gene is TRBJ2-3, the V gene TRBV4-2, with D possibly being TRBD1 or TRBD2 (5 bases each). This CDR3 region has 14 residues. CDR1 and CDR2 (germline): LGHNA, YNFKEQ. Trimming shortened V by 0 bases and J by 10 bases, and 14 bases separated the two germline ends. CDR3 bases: TGTGCCAGCAGCCAAGATCTGGGGGAAAGGCCGCAGTATTTT. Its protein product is CASSQDLGERPQYF.

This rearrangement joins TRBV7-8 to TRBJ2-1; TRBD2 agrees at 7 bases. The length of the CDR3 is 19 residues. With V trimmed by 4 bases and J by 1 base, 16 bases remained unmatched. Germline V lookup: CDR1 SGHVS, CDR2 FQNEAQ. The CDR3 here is CASSSPRVRGRGSYNEQFF. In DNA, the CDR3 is TGTGCCAGCAGCTCCCCAAGGGTTAGAGGGCGGGGGTCCTACAATGAGCAGTTCTTC.

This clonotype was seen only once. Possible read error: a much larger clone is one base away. This CDR3 reads CSAPAGAGGQEQYF. CDR3 nucleotides: TGCAGTGCTCCGGCTGGGGCAGGGGGCCAGGAGCAGTACTTC. This rearrangement joins TRBV20-1 to TRBJ2-7, with 8 bases identical to TRBD1. Germline V CDR1 and CDR2: DFQATT, SNEGSKA (reference sequence). Trimming took 5 bases from V and 7 from J; bases not matched to a gene: 13. CDR3 length equals 14 residues.

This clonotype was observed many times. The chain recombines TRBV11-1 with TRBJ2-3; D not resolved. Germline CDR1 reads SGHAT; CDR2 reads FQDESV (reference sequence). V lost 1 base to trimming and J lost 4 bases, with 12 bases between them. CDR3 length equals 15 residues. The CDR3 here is CASSLVRNRADTQYF. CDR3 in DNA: TGTGCCAGCAGCTTAGTGCGGAATCGGGCAGATACGCAGTATTTT.

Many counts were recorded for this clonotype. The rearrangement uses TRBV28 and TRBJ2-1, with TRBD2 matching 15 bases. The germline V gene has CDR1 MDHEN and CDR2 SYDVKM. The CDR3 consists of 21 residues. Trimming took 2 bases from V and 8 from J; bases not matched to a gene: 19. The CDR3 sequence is CASSLPSPPAGLAGGLDEQFF. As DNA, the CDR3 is TGTGCCAGCAGTTTACCGAGTCCCCCCGCCGGACTAGCGGGGGGGCTGGATGAGCAGTTCTTC.

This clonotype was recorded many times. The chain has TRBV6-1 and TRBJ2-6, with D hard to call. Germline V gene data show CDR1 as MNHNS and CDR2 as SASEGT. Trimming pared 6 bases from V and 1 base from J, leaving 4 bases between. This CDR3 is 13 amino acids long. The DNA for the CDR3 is TGTGCCAGCAGCCAATCTGGGGCCAACGTCCTGACTTTC. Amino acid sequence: CASSQSGANVLTF.

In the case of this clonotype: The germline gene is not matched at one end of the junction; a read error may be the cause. The CDR3 sequence: CACRYDGQENTEAFF. CDR3 DNA: TGTGCCTGCAGATACGACGGACAGGAGAACACTGAAGCTTTCTTT. J is TRBJ1-1 and V is TRBV6-5; 7 bases match TRBD1. The CDR3 contains 15 residues. Germline values: CDR1 MNHEY, CDR2 SVGAGI.

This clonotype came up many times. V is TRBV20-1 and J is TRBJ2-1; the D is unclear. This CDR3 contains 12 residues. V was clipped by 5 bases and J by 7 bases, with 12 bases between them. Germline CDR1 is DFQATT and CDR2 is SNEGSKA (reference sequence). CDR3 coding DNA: TGCAGTGCTGCCCGCCCTGAGAATGAGCAGTTCTTC. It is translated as CSAARPENEQFF.

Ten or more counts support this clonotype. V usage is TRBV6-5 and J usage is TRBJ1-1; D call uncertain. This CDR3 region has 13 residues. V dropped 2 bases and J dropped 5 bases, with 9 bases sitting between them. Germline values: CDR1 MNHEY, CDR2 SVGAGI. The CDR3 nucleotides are TGTGCCAGCAGTTACGTAAGAGGGACTGAAGCTTTCTTT. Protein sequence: CASSYVRGTEAFF.

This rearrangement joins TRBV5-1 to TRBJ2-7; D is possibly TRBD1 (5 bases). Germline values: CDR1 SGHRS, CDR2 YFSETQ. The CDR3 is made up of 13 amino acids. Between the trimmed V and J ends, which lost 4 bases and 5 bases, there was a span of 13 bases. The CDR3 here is CASSGYRSHEQYF. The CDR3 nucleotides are TGCGCCAGCAGCGGATACAGGTCCCACGAGCAGTACTTC.

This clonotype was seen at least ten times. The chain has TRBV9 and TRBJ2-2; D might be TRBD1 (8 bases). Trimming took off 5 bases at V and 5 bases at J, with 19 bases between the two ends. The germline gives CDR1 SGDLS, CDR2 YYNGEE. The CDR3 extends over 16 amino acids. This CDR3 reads CASRTLGQGGTGELFF. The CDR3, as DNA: TGTGCCAGCAGAACCCTAGGACAGGGAGGGACCGGGGAGCTGTTTTTT. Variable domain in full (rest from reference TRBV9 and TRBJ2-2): DSGVTQTPKHLITATGQRVTLRCSPRSGDLSVYWYQQSLDQGLQFLIQYYNGEERAKGNILERFSAQQFPDLHSELNLSSLELGDSALYFCASRTLGQGGTGELFFGEGSRLTVL.

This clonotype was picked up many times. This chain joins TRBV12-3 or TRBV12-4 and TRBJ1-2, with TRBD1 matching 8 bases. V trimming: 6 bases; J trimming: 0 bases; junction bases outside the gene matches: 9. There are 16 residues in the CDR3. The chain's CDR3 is CASRPTTGGSNYGYTF. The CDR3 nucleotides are TGTGCCAGCAGACCCACAACAGGGGGGTCTAACTATGGCTACACCTTC.

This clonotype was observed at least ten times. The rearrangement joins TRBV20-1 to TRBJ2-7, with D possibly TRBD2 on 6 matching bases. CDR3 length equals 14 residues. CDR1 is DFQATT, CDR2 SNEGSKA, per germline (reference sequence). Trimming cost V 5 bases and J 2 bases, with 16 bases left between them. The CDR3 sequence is CSAGRDFPPYEQYF. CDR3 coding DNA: TGCAGTGCTGGCCGGGACTTCCCTCCCTACGAGCAGTACTTC.

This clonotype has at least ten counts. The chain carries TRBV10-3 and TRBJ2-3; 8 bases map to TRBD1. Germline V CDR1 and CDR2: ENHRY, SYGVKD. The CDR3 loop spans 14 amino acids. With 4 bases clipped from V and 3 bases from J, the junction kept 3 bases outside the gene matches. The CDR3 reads CAISGDRSTDTQYF. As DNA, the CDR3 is TGTGCCATCAGTGGGGACAGGTCGACAGATACGCAGTATTTT.

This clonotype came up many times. The CDR3 reads CASSVGRDSYEQYF. The CDR3 DNA reads as TGTGCCAGCAGCGTAGGGCGGGATTCCTACGAGCAGTACTTC. This chain joins TRBV9 and TRBJ2-7; maybe TRBD2 (6 bases). CDR1 and CDR2 (germline): SGDLS, YYNGEE. The CDR3 is made up of 14 amino acids. Trimming removed 0 bases at V and 1 base at J, with 8 bases between.